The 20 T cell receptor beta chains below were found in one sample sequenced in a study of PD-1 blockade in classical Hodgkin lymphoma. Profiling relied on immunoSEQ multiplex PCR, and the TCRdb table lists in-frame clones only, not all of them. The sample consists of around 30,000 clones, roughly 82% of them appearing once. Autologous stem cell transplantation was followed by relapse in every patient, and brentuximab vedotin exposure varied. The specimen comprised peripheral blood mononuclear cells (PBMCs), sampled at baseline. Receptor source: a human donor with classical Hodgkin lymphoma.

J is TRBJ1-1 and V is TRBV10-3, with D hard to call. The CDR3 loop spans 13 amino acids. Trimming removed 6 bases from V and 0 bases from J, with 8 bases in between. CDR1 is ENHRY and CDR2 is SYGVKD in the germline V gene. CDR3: CAIRTTMNTEAFF. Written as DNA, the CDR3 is TGTGCCATCAGAACGACAATGAACACTGAAGCTTTCTTT.

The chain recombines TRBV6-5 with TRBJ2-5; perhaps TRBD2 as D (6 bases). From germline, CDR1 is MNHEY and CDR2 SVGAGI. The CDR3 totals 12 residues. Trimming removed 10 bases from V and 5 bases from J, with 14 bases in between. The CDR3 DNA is TGTGCCACCGGGGGTTCCGGGGAGACCCAGTACTTC. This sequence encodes CATGGSGETQYF.

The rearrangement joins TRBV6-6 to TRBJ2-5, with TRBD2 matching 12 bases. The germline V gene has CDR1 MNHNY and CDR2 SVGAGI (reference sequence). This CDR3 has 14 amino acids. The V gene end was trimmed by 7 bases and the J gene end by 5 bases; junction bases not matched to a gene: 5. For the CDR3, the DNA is TGTGCCAGCACCCTAGCGGGGGGGGAGGAGACCCAGTACTTC. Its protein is CASTLAGGEETQYF.

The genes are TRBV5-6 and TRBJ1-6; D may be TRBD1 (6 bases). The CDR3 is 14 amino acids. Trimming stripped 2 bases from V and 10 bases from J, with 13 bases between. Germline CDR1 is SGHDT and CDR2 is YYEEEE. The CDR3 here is CASSLNLGGSPLHF. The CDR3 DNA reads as TGTGCCAGCAGCTTAAACCTAGGGGGATCACCCCTCCACTTT.

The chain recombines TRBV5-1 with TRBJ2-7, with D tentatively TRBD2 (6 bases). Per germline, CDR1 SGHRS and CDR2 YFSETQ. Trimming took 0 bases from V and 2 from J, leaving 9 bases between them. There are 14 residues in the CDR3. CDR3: CASSLEEGPYEQYF. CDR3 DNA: TGCGCCAGCAGCTTGGAGGAGGGGCCCTACGAGCAGTACTTC.

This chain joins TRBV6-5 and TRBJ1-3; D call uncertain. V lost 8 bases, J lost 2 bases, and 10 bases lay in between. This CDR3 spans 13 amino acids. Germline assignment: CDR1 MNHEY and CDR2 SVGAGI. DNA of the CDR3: TGTGCCAGCCGAACCAGTCCTGGAAACACCATATATTTT. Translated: CASRTSPGNTIYF.

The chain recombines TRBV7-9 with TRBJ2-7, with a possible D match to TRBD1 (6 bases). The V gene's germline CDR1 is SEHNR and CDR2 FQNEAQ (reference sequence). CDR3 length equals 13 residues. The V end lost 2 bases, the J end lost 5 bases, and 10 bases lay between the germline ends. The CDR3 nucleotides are TGTGCCAGCAGCTTACGTAACAGGGACGAGCAGTACTTC. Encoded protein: CASSLRNRDEQYF.

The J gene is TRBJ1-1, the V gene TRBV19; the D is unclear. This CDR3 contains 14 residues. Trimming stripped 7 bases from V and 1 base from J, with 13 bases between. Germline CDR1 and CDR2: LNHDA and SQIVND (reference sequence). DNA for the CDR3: TGTGCCAGTATTTTGGGATTCGGGAACACTGAAGCTTTCTTT. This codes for CASILGFGNTEAFF.

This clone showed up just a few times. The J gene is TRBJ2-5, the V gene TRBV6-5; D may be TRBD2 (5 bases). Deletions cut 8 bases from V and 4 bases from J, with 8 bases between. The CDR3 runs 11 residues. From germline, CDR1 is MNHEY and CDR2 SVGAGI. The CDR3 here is CASGGGETQYF. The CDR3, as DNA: TGTGCCAGCGGAGGAGGAGAGACCCAGTACTTC.

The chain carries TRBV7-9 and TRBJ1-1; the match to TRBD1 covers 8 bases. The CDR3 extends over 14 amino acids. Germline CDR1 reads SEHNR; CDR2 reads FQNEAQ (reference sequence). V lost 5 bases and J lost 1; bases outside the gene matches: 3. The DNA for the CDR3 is TGTGCCAGCAGCCTACAGGGGGAGAACACTGAAGCTTTCTTT. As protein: CASSLQGENTEAFF.

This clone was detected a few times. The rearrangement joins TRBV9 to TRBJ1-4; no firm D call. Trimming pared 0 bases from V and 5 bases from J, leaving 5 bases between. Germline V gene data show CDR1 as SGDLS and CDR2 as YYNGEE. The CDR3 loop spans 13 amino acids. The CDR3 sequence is CASSVGQNEKLFF. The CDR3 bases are TGTGCCAGCAGCGTAGGTCAGAATGAAAAACTGTTTTTT. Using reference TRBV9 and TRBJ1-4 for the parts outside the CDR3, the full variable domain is DSGVTQTPKHLITATGQRVTLRCSPRSGDLSVYWYQQSLDQGLQFLIQYYNGEERAKGNILERFSAQQFPDLHSELNLSSLELGDSALYFCASSVGQNEKLFFGSGTQLSVL.

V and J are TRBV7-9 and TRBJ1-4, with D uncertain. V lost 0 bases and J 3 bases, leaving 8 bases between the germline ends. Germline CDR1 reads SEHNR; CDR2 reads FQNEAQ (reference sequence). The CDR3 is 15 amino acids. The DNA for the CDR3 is TGTGCCAGCAGCTTAGCCCGGACTTCTAATGAAAAACTGTTTTTT. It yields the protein CASSLARTSNEKLFF. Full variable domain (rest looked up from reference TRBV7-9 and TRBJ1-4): DTGVSQNPRHKITKRGQNVTFRCDPISEHNRLYWYRQTLGQGPEFLTYFQNEAQLEKSRLLSDRFSAERPKGSFSTLEIQRTEQGDSAMYLCASSLARTSNEKLFFGSGTQLSVL.

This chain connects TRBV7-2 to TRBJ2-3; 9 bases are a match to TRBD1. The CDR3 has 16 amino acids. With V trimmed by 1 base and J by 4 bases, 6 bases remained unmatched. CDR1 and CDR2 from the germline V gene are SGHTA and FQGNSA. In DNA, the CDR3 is TGTGCCAGCAGCTTAGTCCTGACAGGGGGAGCAGATACGCAGTATTTT. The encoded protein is CASSLVLTGGADTQYF.

The CDR3 nucleotides read TGTGCCAGCAGTTACACCTCCGGGGGTAAACCCTACGAGCAGTACTTC. Translating it yields CASSYTSGGKPYEQYF. The V and J genes are TRBV6-5 and TRBJ2-7, with D possibly being TRBD2 (6 bases). This CDR3 contains 16 residues. V shed 2 bases and J shed 2 bases, with 16 bases lying between them. Germline loops: CDR1 MNHEY, CDR2 SVGAGI.

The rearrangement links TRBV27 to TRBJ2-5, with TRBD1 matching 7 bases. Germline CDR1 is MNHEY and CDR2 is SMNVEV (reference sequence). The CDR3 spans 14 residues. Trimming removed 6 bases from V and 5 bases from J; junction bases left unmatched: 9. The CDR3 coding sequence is TGTGCCAGCAGCCTGGGACAGTCAGGGGAGACCCAGTACTTC. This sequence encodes CASSLGQSGETQYF.

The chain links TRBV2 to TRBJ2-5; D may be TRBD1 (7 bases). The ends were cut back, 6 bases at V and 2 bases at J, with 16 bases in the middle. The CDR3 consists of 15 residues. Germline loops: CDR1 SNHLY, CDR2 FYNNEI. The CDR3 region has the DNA TGTGCCAGCAGCTTCCAGGGGGGTTCACAAGAGACCCAGTACTTC. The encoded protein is CASSFQGGSQETQYF.

CDR3 sequence (DNA): TGCGCCAGCAACCCCGCGGATACCTACTATGGCTACACCTTC. Encoded protein: CASNPADTYYGYTF. This sequence joins TRBV5-1 and TRBJ1-2; D remains ambiguous. The CDR3 runs to 14 residues. Trimming took 6 bases from V and 3 from J, leaving 15 bases between them. In germline, CDR1 is SGHRS, CDR2 YFSETQ.

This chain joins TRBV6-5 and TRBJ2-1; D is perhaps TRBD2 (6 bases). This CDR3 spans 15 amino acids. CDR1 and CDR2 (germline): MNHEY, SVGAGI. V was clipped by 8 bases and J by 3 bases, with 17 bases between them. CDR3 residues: CASARGEDNYNEQFF. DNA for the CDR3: TGTGCCAGCGCCCGCGGGGAGGACAACTACAATGAGCAGTTCTTC.

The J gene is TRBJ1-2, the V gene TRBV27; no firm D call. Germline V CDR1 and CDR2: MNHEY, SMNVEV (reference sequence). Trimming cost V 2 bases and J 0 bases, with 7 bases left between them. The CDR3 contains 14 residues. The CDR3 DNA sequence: TGTGCCAGCAGTTTACAGGCCGCTAACTATGGCTACACCTTC. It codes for CASSLQAANYGYTF.

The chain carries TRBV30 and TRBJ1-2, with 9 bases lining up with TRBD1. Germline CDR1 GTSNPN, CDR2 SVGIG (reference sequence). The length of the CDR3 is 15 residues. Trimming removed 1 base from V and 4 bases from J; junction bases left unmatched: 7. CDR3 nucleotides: TGTGCCTGGAGTGCCCGGGACAGGGCATTCTATGGCTACACCTTC. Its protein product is CAWSARDRAFYGYTF.